This T cell receptor beta chain derives from a study of shared clonotypes between healthy human individuals. At the level of the study: Per donor, three plates held CD4 naive cells, three held CD4 memory, two held CD8 naive and one held CD8 memory.

The method was immunoSEQ multiplex PCR; TCRdb's version includes in-frame clones alone and lacks a portion of them. The sample lists roughly 2,000,000 clones; about 95% were seen once. Positive CCR7 selection of CD45RO-negative cells yielded the naive CD8 cells, and terminally differentiated effector memory CD45RA+ cells were excluded. The clonotype was recovered from a man between 18 and 35 years old in good health. Sequencing used naive CD8+ T cells sorted from blood.

The CDR3 loop is CASREGTGWVEQYF. The CDR3 nucleotides read TGTGCCAGCAGGGAAGGGACTGGGTGGGTCGAGCAGTACTTC. The chain joins TRBV6-5 to TRBJ2-7; tentative D call: TRBD2 (6 bases). Between the trimmed V and J ends, which lost 6 bases and 6 bases, there was a span of 18 bases. Germline V lookup: CDR1 MNHEY, CDR2 SVGAGI. The CDR3 contains 14 residues.